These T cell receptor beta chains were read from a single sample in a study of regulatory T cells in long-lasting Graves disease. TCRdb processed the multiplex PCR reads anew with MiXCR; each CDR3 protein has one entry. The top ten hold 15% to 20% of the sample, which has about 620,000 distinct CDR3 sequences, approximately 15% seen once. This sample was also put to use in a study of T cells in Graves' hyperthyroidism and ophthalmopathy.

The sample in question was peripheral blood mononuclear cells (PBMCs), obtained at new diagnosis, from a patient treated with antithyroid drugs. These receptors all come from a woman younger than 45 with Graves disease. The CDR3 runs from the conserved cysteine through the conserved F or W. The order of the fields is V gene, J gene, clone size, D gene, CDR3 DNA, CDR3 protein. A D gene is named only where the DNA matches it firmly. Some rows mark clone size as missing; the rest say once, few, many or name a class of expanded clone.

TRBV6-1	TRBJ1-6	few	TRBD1	TGTGCCAGCACCAGGGGGTCACCCCTCCACTTT	CASTRGSPLHF
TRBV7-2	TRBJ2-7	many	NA	TGTGCCAGCAGCTCCATTGACCGCTTCGGCGAGCAGTACTTC	CASSSIDRFGEQYF
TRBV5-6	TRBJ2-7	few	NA	TGTGCCAGCAGCTTGAGGGAACTAGCAGCCCGCGAGCAGTACTTC	CASSLRELAAREQYF
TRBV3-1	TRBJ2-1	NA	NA	TGTGCCAGCAGCCAAGAACAGGGCTACTACAATGAGCAGTTCTTC	CASSQEQGYYNEQFF
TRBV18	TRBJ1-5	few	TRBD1	TGTGCCAGCCAGACAGGGGACAATCAGCCCCAGCATTTT	CASQTGDNQPQHF
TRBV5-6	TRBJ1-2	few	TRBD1	TGTGCCAGCAGCTTGGAGAGAGGGACAGGGTGGGGCTACACCTTC	CASSLERGTGWGYTF
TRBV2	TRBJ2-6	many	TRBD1	TGTGCCAGAGATAGGGACAGGACGCGAGGGGCCAACGTCCTGACTTTC	CARDRDRTRGANVLTF
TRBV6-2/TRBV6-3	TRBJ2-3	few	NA	TGTGCCAGCAGTGAACGGCCGCCTGATACGCAGTATTTT	CASSERPPDTQYF
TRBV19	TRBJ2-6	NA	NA	TGTGCCAGTAGTCGGGTGTTTGGGGCCAACGTCCTGACTTTC	CASSRVFGANVLTF
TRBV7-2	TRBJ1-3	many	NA	TGTGCCAGCAGGACGCCCAGGGACGGAAACACCATATATTTT	CASRTPRDGNTIYF
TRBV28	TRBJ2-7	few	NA	TGTGCCAGCAGTTTTGGGTTACACATCAACGAGCAGTACTTC	CASSFGLHINEQYF
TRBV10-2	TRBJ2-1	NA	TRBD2	TGCGCCAGCCGAGCGGGAAACTCCTACAATGAGCAGTTCTTC	CASRAGNSYNEQFF
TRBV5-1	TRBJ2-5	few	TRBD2	TGCGCCAGCAGCTTTCGTGAAGCGGGAGCTCAAAGAGAGACCCAGTACTTC	CASSFREAGAQRETQYF
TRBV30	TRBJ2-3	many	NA	TGTGCCTGGAGTTACCTGACAGATACGCAGTATTTT	CAWSYLTDTQYF
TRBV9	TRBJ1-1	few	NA	TGTGCCAGCAGCGACACTGCAGGCAAGGCGGGGGAGTTGGTTTTCTTT	CASSDTAGKAGELVFF
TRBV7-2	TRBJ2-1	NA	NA	TGTGCCAGCAGCTTAGGGGTGGGCCCACTAGCTCAGTTCACAGTTATCGGCAATGAGCAGTTCTTC	CASSLGVGPLAQFTVIGNEQFF
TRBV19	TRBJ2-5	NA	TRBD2	TGTGCCAGTAGGCTAGCGGGCTGGCAAGAGACCCAGTACTTC	CASRLAGWQETQYF